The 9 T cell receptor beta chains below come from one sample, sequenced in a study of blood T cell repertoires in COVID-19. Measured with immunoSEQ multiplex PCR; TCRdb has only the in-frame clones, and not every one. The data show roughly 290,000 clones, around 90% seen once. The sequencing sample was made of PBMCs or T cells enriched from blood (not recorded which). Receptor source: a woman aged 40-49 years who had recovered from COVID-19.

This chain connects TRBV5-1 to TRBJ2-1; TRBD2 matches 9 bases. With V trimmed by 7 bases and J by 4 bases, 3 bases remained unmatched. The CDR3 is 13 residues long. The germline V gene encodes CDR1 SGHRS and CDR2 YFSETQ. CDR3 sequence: CASEAGGYNEQFF. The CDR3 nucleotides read TGCGCCAGCGAGGCGGGGGGGTACAATGAGCAGTTCTTC.

CDR3 sequence reads: CASSPPGGGNTIYF. The DNA of the CDR3 is TGTGCCAGCAGCCCACCGGGAGGGGGAAACACCATATATTTT. The chain has TRBV4-2 and TRBJ1-3, with unresolved D. Germline CDR1 LGHNA, CDR2 YNFKEQ. This CDR3 is 14 amino acids long. V was cut by 4 bases and J by 4 bases, with 11 bases left in between.

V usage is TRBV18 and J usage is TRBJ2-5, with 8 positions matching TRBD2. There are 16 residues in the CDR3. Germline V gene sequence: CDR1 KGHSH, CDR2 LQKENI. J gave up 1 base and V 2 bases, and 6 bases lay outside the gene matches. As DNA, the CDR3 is TGTGCCAGCTCACCAATAACGGGGGGGACCCAAGAGACCCAGTACTTC. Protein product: CASSPITGGTQETQYF.

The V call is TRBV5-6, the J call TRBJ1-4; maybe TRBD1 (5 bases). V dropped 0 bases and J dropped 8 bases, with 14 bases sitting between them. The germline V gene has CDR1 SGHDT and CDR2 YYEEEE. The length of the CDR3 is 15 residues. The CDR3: CASSLDALGREKLFF. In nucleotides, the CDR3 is TGTGCCAGCAGCTTGGATGCTTTGGGGCGGGAAAAACTGTTTTTT. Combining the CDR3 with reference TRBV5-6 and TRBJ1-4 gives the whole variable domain DAGVTQSPTHLIKTRGQQVTLRCSPKSGHDTVSWYQQALGQGPQFIFQYYEEEERQRGNFPDRFSGHQFPNYSSELNVNALLLGDSALYLCASSLDALGREKLFFGSGTQLSVL.

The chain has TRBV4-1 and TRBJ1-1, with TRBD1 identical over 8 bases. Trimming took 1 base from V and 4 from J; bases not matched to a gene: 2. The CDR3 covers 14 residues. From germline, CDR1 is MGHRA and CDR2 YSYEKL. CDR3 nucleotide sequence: TGCGCCAGCAGCCAAGGACAGGGGACCACTGAAGCTTTCTTT. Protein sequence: CASSQGQGTTEAFF.

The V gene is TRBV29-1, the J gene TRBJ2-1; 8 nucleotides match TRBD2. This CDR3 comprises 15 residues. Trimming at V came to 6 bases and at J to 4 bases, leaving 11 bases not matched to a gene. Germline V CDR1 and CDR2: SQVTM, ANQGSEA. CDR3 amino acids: CSVVPGLEDYNEQFF. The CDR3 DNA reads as TGCAGCGTCGTCCCGGGACTAGAGGATTACAATGAGCAGTTCTTC.

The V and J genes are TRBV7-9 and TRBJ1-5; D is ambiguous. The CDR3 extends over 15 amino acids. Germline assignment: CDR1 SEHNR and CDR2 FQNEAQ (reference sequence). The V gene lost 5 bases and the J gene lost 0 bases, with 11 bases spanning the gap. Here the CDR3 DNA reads TGTGCCAGCAGCCCCAGATACGATAGCAATCAGCCCCAGCATTTT. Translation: CASSPRYDSNQPQHF.

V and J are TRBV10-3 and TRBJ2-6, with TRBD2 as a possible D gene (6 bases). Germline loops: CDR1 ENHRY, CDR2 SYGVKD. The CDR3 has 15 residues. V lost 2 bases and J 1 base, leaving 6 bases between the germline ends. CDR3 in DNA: TGTGCCATCAGTGAGCGGGGGTCTGGGGCCAACGTCCTGACTTTC. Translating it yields CAISERGSGANVLTF.

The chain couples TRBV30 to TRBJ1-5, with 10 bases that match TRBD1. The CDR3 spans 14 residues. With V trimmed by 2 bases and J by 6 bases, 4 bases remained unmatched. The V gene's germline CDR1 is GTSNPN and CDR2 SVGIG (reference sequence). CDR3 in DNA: TGTGCCTGGAGTCGGACAGGGGGTATTCAGCCCCAGCATTTT. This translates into CAWSRTGGIQPQHF.